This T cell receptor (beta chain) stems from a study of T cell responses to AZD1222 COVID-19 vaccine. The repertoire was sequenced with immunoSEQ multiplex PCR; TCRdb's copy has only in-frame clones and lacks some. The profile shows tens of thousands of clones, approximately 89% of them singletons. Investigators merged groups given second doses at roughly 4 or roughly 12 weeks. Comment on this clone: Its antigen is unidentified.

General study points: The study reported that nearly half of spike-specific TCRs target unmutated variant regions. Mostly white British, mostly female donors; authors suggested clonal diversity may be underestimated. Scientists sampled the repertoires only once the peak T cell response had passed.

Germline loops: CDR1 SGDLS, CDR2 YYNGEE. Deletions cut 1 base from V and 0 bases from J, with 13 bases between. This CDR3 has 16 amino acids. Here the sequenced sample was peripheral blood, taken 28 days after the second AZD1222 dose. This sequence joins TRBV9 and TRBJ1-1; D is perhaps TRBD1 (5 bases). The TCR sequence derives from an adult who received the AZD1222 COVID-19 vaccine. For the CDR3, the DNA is TGTGCCAGCAGCGTATCGGGGGACGGCATGAACACTGAAGCTTTCTTT. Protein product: CASSVSGDGMNTEAFF.